This T cell receptor (beta chain) was recovered during a study of chemoradiotherapy in HPV16-positive cancers. Study-level information: Candidate HPV-specific clones and shared TCR motifs came from a couple of HPV16-positive patients. Findings and caveats of the study: The functional HPV-specific definition rests on just two HPV16-positive patients. HPV-responsive T-cell expansion during chemoradiotherapy was linked to improved recurrence-free survival in HPV16-positive patients. Candidate HPV-specific clones and E7-related TCR motifs grew in tumor during treatment.

Assay: immunoSEQ multiplex PCR; the TCRdb copy retains only in-frame clones and omits some. The profile covers about 6,900 clones, with 85% to 90% appearing a single time and roughly 10% taken by the ten largest. Points on this clone: What it binds is unknown.

CDR3 size: 15 residues. The germline V and J ends were trimmed by 0 bases and 3 bases, with 9 bases remaining between them. The source material was tumor tissue, sampled from a patient who underwent chemoradiotherapy. This TCR was recovered from a human donor with HPV-associated anogenital cancer. The chain recombines TRBV23-1 with TRBJ1-5, with D perhaps matching TRBD1 (5 bases). TRBV23-1 falls under the ORF class, with uncertain function. The CDR3 reads CASSQSRDFNQPQHF. CDR3 nucleotides: TGCGCCAGCAGTCAATCGCGGGACTTCAATCAGCCCCAGCATTTT.